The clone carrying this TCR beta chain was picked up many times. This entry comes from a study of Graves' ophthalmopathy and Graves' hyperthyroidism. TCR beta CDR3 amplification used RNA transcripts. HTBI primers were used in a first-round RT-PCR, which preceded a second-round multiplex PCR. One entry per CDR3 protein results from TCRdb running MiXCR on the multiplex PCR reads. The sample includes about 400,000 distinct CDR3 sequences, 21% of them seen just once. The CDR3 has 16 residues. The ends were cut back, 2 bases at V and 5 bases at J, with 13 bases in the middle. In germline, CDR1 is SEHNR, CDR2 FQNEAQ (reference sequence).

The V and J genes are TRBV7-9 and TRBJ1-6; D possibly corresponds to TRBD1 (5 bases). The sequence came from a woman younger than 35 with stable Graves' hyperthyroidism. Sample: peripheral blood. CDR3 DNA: TGTGCCAGCAGCTTATGGCGATCGACAGATAATTCACCCCTCCACTTT. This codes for CASSLWRSTDNSPLHF.